The 21 T cell receptor beta chains in this list originate from one sample, sequenced in a study of cytomegalovirus exposure and HLA in healthy donors. Primers: 60 Vbeta forward and 13 Jbeta reverse. The protocol was immunoSEQ multiplex PCR, while the TCRdb copy is restricted to in-frame clones and leaves out a portion. Of about 87,000 clones detected, around 70% appear once; the ten largest clones hold more than 20%. The sequenced sample was PBMCs. The receptors were gathered from a man younger than 40 in good health and CMV-seropositive.

This clone was detected a few times. V usage is TRBV4-3 and J usage is TRBJ1-2; 8 bases map to TRBD1. CDR3 length: 15 amino acids. V shed 1 base, J shed 8 bases, and the junction held 9 bases outside the gene matches. CDR1 and CDR2 from the germline V gene are LGHNA and YSLEER. The CDR3: CASSQALTGEYGYTF. CDR3 nucleotides: TGCGCCAGCAGCCAAGCCTTGACAGGGGAGTACGGCTACACCTTC.

As regards this clone: A read error may account for a junction end that differs from germline. The chain employs TRBV7-7 and TRBJ2-5, with 8 bases matching TRBD2. This CDR3 has 14 residues. CDR1 is SSHAT and CDR2 is FNYEAQ in the germline V gene (reference sequence). This CDR3 reads CASSFVAGPGTQYF. The CDR3 DNA reads as TGTGCTAGCAGCTTTGTAGCGGGGCCGGGGACCCAGTACTTC.

This clone was recorded a few times. J is TRBJ1-3 and V is TRBV7-6, with D possibly matching TRBD1 (5 bases). CDR3 length: 12 residues. Trimming removed 5 bases from V and 4 bases from J, with 6 bases in between. Germline V gene lookup returns CDR1 SGHVS and CDR2 FNYEAQ. The DNA for the CDR3 is TGTGCCAGCAGCCCAGGGGGAAACACCATATATTTT. Encoded protein: CASSPGGNTIYF.

This clone has a handful of counts. The rearrangement joins TRBV4-1 to TRBJ2-5; 9 nucleotides match TRBD2. Germline V gene sequence: CDR1 MGHRA, CDR2 YSYEKL. Trimming took 1 base from V and 5 from J; bases not matched to a gene: 5. The CDR3 is 15 residues long. The DNA of the CDR3 is TGCGCCAGCAGCCAAGGCGGGGGGGCGTACGAGACCCAGTACTTC. Encoded protein: CASSQGGGAYETQYF.

This chain links TRBV13 with TRBJ1-6; 7 positions match TRBD1. Germline V gene lookup returns CDR1 PRHDT and CDR2 FYEKMQ (reference sequence). This CDR3 spans 20 amino acids. The V gene end was trimmed by 6 bases and the J gene end by 2 bases; junction bases not matched to a gene: 19. CDR3 protein: CASSPRPSSLTGAYNSPLHF. The CDR3 nucleotides read TGTGCCAGCAGTCCCCGACCCTCATCCTTAACAGGGGCCTATAATTCACCCCTCCACTTT. The full variable domain, rest sourced from reference TRBV13 and TRBJ1-6, is AAGVIQSPRHLIKEKRETATLKCYPIPRHDTVYWYQQGPGQDPQFLISFYEKMQSDKGSIPDRFSAQQFSDYHSELNMSSLELGDSALYFCASSPRPSSLTGAYNSPLHFGNGTRLTVT.

The J gene is TRBJ1-5, the V gene TRBV6-6, with 9 bases lining up with TRBD1. The J segment lost 2 bases and the V segment lost 2 bases, leaving 4 bases of the junction unmatched. The CDR3 loop spans 16 amino acids. The germline CDR1 and CDR2 sequences are MNHNY and SVGAGI (reference sequence). The CDR3 region has the DNA TGTGCCAGCAGTTACGGACAGGGGACAGGCAATCAGCCCCAGCATTTT. Protein product: CASSYGQGTGNQPQHF.

The V gene is TRBV2, the J gene TRBJ1-1; TRBD1 is a possible D gene (5 bases). In germline, CDR1 is SNHLY, CDR2 FYNNEI. This CDR3 has 13 residues. Trimming stripped 4 bases from V and 0 bases from J, with 6 bases between. The CDR3 DNA is TGTGCCAGCAGTGGGACATTGAACACTGAAGCTTTCTTT. Encoded protein: CASSGTLNTEAFF.

CDR3: CASSPMAGGSYNEQFF. CDR3 in DNA: TGCGCCAGCAGCCCTATGGCGGGGGGCTCCTACAATGAGCAGTTCTTC. The chain joins TRBV4-3 to TRBJ2-1, with TRBD2 matching 8 bases. The CDR3 is 16 amino acids. Germline values: CDR1 LGHNA, CDR2 YSLEER. With V trimmed by 4 bases and J by 0 bases, 5 bases remained unmatched.

The chain recombines TRBV7-9 with TRBJ1-1; 7 bases are shared with TRBD1. V dropped 5 bases and J dropped 0; count of bases not matched to a gene: 3. This CDR3 spans 14 amino acids. Germline CDR1 SEHNR, CDR2 FQNEAQ (reference sequence). The CDR3 DNA sequence: TGTGCCAGCAGCCCGGGACAGTTGAACACTGAAGCTTTCTTT. Its protein product is CASSPGQLNTEAFF.

This chain uses TRBV5-4 with TRBJ2-5; 13 nucleotides line up with TRBD2. With the DNA end fitting TRBJ2-7 better, the J assignment may be wrong. The CDR3 totals 16 residues. The germline CDR1 and CDR2 sequences are SGHNT and YYREEE (reference sequence). The CDR3 DNA follows: TGTGCCAGCAGCTTCGGACTAGCGGGAGCGGGTTACGAGCAGTACTTC. Amino acid sequence: CASSFGLAGAGYEQYF.

The J gene is TRBJ1-2, the V gene TRBV19; D call uncertain. The CDR3 extends over 15 amino acids. CDR1 and CDR2 (germline): LNHDA, SQIVND (reference sequence). Trimming shortened V by 3 bases and J by 6 bases, and 17 bases separated the two germline ends. CDR3 region: CASSIMGLKVDGYTF. The CDR3 bases are TGTGCCAGTAGTATTATGGGCCTAAAGGTGGATGGCTACACCTTC.

The chain uses TRBV9 and TRBJ2-3; weak D call: TRBD2 (5 bases). V lost 8 bases and J lost 4, with 11 bases in between. The CDR3 length is 12 residues. Germline V gene data show CDR1 as SGDLS and CDR2 as YYNGEE. The CDR3 nucleotides read TGTGCCAGTAGGCTAGCCTCAGATACGCAGTATTTT. Translating it yields CASRLASDTQYF.

The rearrangement joins TRBV7-3 to TRBJ2-1; maybe TRBD2 (6 bases). V gave up 1 base and J gave up 1 base, with 8 bases separating them. This CDR3 is built from 15 residues. Germline lookup yields CDR1 SGHTA and CDR2 FQGTGA. The CDR3 DNA is TGTGCCAGCAGCTTAATGGCGGGGTCCTACAATGAGCAGTTCTTC. Encoded protein: CASSLMAGSYNEQFF.

The J gene is TRBJ2-7, the V gene TRBV9, with 11 bases identical to TRBD1. Losses at the gene ends were 4 bases for V and 7 bases for J; bases not matched to a gene: 10. Germline CDR1 and CDR2: SGDLS and YYNGEE. The CDR3 contains 15 residues. CDR3: CASSLTGQGVGEQYF. The CDR3 DNA is TGTGCCAGCAGCCTGACGGGACAGGGGGTAGGGGAGCAGTACTTC.

V is TRBV4-1 and J is TRBJ1-1, with TRBD1 matching over 7 bases. Per the germline V gene, CDR1 is MGHRA and CDR2 is YSYEKL. Losses at the gene ends were 3 bases for V and 6 bases for J; bases not matched to a gene: 7. This CDR3 is built from 14 residues. CDR3 bases: TGCGCCAGCAGCCACCCCGGGACAGCCCCTGAAGCTTTCTTT. It yields the protein CASSHPGTAPEAFF.

This rearrangement joins TRBV9 to TRBJ2-1, with TRBD1 matching 8 bases. The CDR3 is 16 residues long. J was trimmed by 0 bases and V by 4 bases; bases with no gene match: 6. CDR1 is SGDLS, CDR2 YYNGEE, per germline. The CDR3 loop reads CASSSRTGNSYNEQFF. The DNA of the CDR3 is TGTGCCAGCAGCTCTAGGACAGGGAACTCCTACAATGAGCAGTTCTTC.

The chain uses TRBV5-1 and TRBJ1-3, with 9 bases identical to TRBD1. Trimming took 4 bases from V and 5 from J; bases not matched to a gene: 7. The CDR3 contains 15 residues. Germline CDR1 reads SGHRS; CDR2 reads YFSETQ. The CDR3 loop is CASSPWDRDRNTIYF. As DNA, the CDR3 is TGCGCCAGCAGCCCCTGGGACAGGGATCGAAACACCATATATTTT.

The gene calls are TRBV29-1 and TRBJ2-5; 9 bases line up with TRBD1. Unmatched junction bases numbered 7, after V lost 7 bases and J lost 4 bases. Germline V gives CDR1 SQVTM, CDR2 ANQGSEA. The CDR3 runs to 13 residues. CDR3 sequence: CSAGQGVGETQYF. As DNA, the CDR3 is TGCAGCGCGGGACAGGGCGTCGGAGAGACCCAGTACTTC.

The chain links TRBV29-1 to TRBJ2-1, with TRBD2 matching 10 bases. The CDR3 totals 15 residues. The germline V gene encodes CDR1 SQVTM and CDR2 ANQGSEA. J was trimmed by 8 bases and V by 4 bases; bases with no gene match: 11. The CDR3 nucleotides are TGCAGCGTTGGAAGCTTAGCGGGAGGTACGGATGAGCAGTTCTTC. It specifies CSVGSLAGGTDEQFF.

DNA of the CDR3: TGTGCCAGCAGCAGGAGGGCGCCTCCCCAAGAGACCCAGTACTTC. This gives the protein CASSRRAPPQETQYF. This chain links TRBV27 with TRBJ2-5, with D perhaps TRBD2 (6 bases). V was clipped by 6 bases and J by 1 base, with 15 bases between them. Germline CDR1 and CDR2: MNHEY and SMNVEV (reference sequence). The CDR3 has 15 residues.

The CDR3 here is CASSQDWRLAKNIQYF. CDR3 bases: TGCGCCAGCAGCCAAGATTGGAGGCTAGCCAAAAACATTCAGTACTTC. V gene TRBV4-3 combines with J gene TRBJ2-4; possible D gene TRBD2, 5 bases. The germline V and J ends were trimmed by 0 bases and 0 bases, with 9 bases remaining between them. There are 16 residues in the CDR3. Germline V gene data show CDR1 as LGHNA and CDR2 as YSLEER.